This T cell receptor beta chain appears in the sequencing data of a study of blood T cell repertoires in COVID-19. Study as a whole: PBMCs, B-cell-depleted T cells, or T cells were the source of the cDNA or gDNA that made up the material.

Libraries were prepared by immunoSEQ multiplex PCR; TCRdb keeps only in-frame clonotypes and omits some of them. The table lists some 150,000 clones, approximately 89% of them singletons, with 1.5% to 2% in the top ten. V gave up 0 bases and J gave up 5 bases, with 14 bases separating them. The CDR3 has 15 amino acids. Germline assignment: CDR1 SGHRS and CDR2 YFSETQ. Sequencing was carried out using peripheral blood. This receptor was identified in a human donor in a cohort sampled during active COVID-19. The rearrangement joins TRBV5-1 to TRBJ2-5; D gene unclear. The CDR3 here is CASSLAATPSETQYF. In nucleotides, the CDR3 is TGCGCCAGCAGCTTGGCTGCGACTCCCAGCGAGACCCAGTACTTC. Combining the CDR3 with reference TRBV5-1 and TRBJ2-5 gives the whole variable domain KAGVTQTPRYLIKTRGQQVTLSCSPISGHRSVSWYQQTPGQGLQFLFEYFSETQRNKGNFPGRFSGRQFSNSRSEMNVSTLELGDSALYLCASSLAATPSETQYFGPGTRLLVL.